These 8 T cell receptor beta chains share one sample of origin, sequenced in a study of cytomegalovirus exposure and HLA in healthy donors. The PCR used 60 Vbeta and 13 Jbeta primers. The data were produced by immunoSEQ multiplex PCR, yet TCRdb's version contains in-frame clones alone and is incomplete. The table has over 95,000 clones, around three quarters seen once. Sequencing was carried out using PBMCs. These TCRs come from a female donor in good health and CMV-seronegative.

The chain couples TRBV2 to TRBJ1-2; TRBD1 matches at 7 bases. With V trimmed by 0 bases and J by 4 bases, 8 bases remained unmatched. CDR3 length: 16 residues. The germline V gene encodes CDR1 SNHLY and CDR2 FYNNEI. The CDR3 sequence: CASSEAALTGTYGYTF. DNA of the CDR3: TGTGCCAGCAGTGAAGCGGCGCTGACAGGGACCTATGGCTACACCTTC. Supplemented by reference TRBV2 and TRBJ1-2, the full variable domain reads EPEVTQTPSHQVTQMGQEVILRCVPISNHLYFYWYRQILGQKVEFLVSFYNNEISEKSEIFDDQFSVERPDGSNFTLKIRSTKLEDSAMYFCASSEAALTGTYGYTFGSGTRLTVV.

This chain joins TRBV5-4 and TRBJ2-7; 9 nucleotides align to TRBD1. V was pared by 0 bases and J by 2 bases, with 9 bases of the junction left unmatched. From germline, CDR1 is SGHNT and CDR2 YYREEE (reference sequence). The CDR3 loop spans 17 amino acids. Written as DNA, the CDR3 is TGTGCCAGCAGCTTGGGGGGCAGGACAGGGGCCCCCTACGAGCAGTACTTC. It yields the protein CASSLGGRTGAPYEQYF. The complete variable domain, with remaining parts taken from reference TRBV5-4 and TRBJ2-7, reads ETGVTQSPTHLIKTRGQQVTLRCSSQSGHNTVSWYQQALGQGPQFIFQYYREEENGRGNFPPRFSGLQFPNYSSELNVNALELDDSALYLCASSLGGRTGAPYEQYFGPGTRLTVT.

The chain is built from TRBV27 and TRBJ2-3, with TRBD1 identical over 8 bases. CDR3 length equals 15 residues. J gave up 6 bases and V 4 bases, and 9 bases lay outside the gene matches. Germline V CDR1 and CDR2: MNHEY, SMNVEV (reference sequence). The CDR3: CASSSTRQGTDTQYF. The CDR3 DNA follows: TGTGCCAGCAGTTCCACCCGACAGGGGACCGATACGCAGTATTTT.

This chain joins TRBV5-4 and TRBJ1-1; no definite D call. Trimming cost V 4 bases and J 5 bases, with 18 bases left between them. The CDR3 length is 15 residues. Germline V gene sequence: CDR1 SGHNT, CDR2 YYREEE (reference sequence). CDR3 sequence: CASSHADGGWTEAFF. The CDR3 bases are TGTGCCAGCAGCCACGCGGACGGAGGATGGACTGAAGCTTTCTTT.

This clone has only a few counts. The chain is built from TRBV5-6 and TRBJ1-4, with TRBD1 matching 8 bases. CDR1 and CDR2 from the germline V gene are SGHDT and YYEEEE. Losses at the gene ends were 1 base for V and 7 bases for J; bases not matched to a gene: 6. This CDR3 contains 15 residues. CDR3 in amino acids: CASSLRDRGGEKLFF. The CDR3 DNA is TGTGCCAGCAGCTTGCGTGACAGGGGAGGTGAAAAACTGTTTTTT.

The DNA for the CDR3 is TGCGCCAGCAGCTTGGCATGGGACAGGGGGTTAAACACCGGGGAGCTGTTTTTT. As protein: CASSLAWDRGLNTGELFF. The J gene is TRBJ2-2, the V gene TRBV5-1; 11 bases agree with TRBD1. V shed 0 bases and J 2 bases; nucleotides not matched to a gene: 6. Germline V gene data show CDR1 as SGHRS and CDR2 as YFSETQ. CDR3 length equals 18 residues.

This clone was detected only once. The chain combines TRBV14 with TRBJ1-6; 9 bases are shared with TRBD1. This CDR3 has 12 amino acids. Per germline, CDR1 SGHDN and CDR2 FVKESK. V lost 8 bases to trimming and J lost 7 bases; unmatched junction nucleotides: 0. CDR3 nucleotide sequence: TGTGCCAGCGGACAGGGGAATTCACCCCTCCACTTT. Protein product: CASGQGNSPLHF.

The genes are TRBV9 and TRBJ1-2, with 8 nucleotides matching TRBD1. V trimming: 0 bases; J trimming: 0 bases; junction bases outside the gene matches: 1. The V gene's germline CDR1 is SGDLS and CDR2 YYNGEE. The CDR3 runs 15 residues. The CDR3 region has the DNA TGTGCCAGCAGCGTAGGGGGACAGGCTAACTATGGCTACACCTTC. It encodes CASSVGGQANYGYTF.